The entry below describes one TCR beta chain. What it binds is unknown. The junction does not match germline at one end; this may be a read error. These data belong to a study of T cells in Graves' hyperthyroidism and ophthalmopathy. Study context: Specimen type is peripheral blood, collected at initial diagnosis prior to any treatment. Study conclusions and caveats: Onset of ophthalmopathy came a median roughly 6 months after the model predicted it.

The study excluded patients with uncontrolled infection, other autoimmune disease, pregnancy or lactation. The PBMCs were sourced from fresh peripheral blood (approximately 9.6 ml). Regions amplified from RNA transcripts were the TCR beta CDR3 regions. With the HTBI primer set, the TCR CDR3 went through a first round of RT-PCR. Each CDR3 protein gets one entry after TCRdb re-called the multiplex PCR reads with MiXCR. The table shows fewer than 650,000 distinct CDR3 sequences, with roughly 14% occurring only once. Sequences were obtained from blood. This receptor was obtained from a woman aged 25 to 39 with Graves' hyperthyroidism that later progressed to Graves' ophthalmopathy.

The chain's CDR3 is CASGLGEGANSPLHF. In nucleotides, the CDR3 is TGCGCCAGCGGCTTGGGGGAGGGGGCGAATTCACCCCTCCACTTT. The genes are TRBV5-1 and TRBJ1-6, with 7 bases identical to TRBD1. Per the germline V gene, CDR1 is SGHRS and CDR2 is YFSETQ. The CDR3 loop spans 15 amino acids.